This T cell receptor beta chain appears in the sequencing data of a study of glioma-infiltrating T cells after dendritic cell vaccination. Study observations and caveats: Higher pretreatment TIL content predicted longer progression-free time and survival.

Indicated time point: after dendritic cell vaccination, including at tumor progression/relapse. Input was approximately 2.2 ug genomic DNA, or all available if less. Assay used: immunoSEQ multiplex PCR; TCRdb lists only in-frame clones, some missing. The sample lists approximately 110,000 clones; almost 90% were seen once. Trimming cost V 5 bases and J 0 bases, with 10 bases left between them. Per the germline V gene, CDR1 is SEHNR and CDR2 is FQNEAQ (reference sequence). The CDR3 has 14 residues. Comment on this clone: Its matching antigen is unknown.

The sequencing used blood, collected after dendritic cell vaccination. The chain combines TRBV7-9 with TRBJ1-1; D possibly corresponds to TRBD1 (6 bases). This TCR was recovered from a human donor with glioblastoma. The CDR3 sequence: CASSGQTVNTEAFF. In nucleotides, the CDR3 is TGTGCCAGCAGCGGACAGACAGTGAACACTGAAGCTTTCTTT.